These T cell receptor beta chains were read from a single sample in a study of shared clonotypes between healthy human individuals. Only in-frame clones appear in the TCRdb table, and some are missing; sequencing was by immunoSEQ multiplex PCR. The data contain 1,500,000 or so clones, about 98.5% of them singletons. The material sequenced was naive CD4+ T cells sorted from blood. Receptors originate from a man aged 30 to 45 in good health. Each CDR3 is given without its conserved first and last residue. Clone size is given for some rows only: seen once, a few or many times, or a class if the clone is expanded.

J	V	length	size	CDR3
TRBJ2-3	TRBV11-2	15	.	ASSSPAGTGHTDTQY
TRBJ2-7	TRBV4-1	13	.	ASSQPTSGKYEQY
TRBJ2-7	TRBV9	16	.	ASSVGLSGLSSSYEQY
TRBJ2-7	TRBV27	12	.	ASSLAGTLYEQY
TRBJ2-3	TRBV7-2	13	.	ASQRLASRSDTQY
TRBJ2-5	TRBV6-1	10	.	ASSYPPETQY
TRBJ1-2	TRBV5-4	14	.	AATGSGTGSNYGYT
TRBJ2-7	TRBV10-1	11	.	ASSALAGTEQY
TRBJ2-7	TRBV10-3	11	.	AISMGLRDEQY
TRBJ1-1	TRBV5-1	13	.	ASSPSTGRVTEAF
TRBJ2-1	TRBV25-1	13	.	ASSEVSGQMNEQF
TRBJ2-1	TRBV18	17	.	ASSPLQGLAGGIHNEQF
TRBJ2-7	TRBV9	11	.	ASSRETSYEQY
TRBJ2-7	TRBV5-4	12	.	ASSLGGGLYEQY
TRBJ1-5	TRBV15	12	.	ATSRTRVDQPQH
TRBJ2-3	TRBV5-1	16	.	ASSLAQNSELGTDTQY
TRBJ2-5	TRBV7-6	12	.	ASSLGSGQETQY
TRBJ1-2	TRBV19	12	.	ASSNLRDETGYT
TRBJ2-7	TRBV2	12	.	ASSKGLALYEQY
TRBJ1-1	TRBV6-1	13	.	ASSLVTGGLTEAF
TRBJ2-7	TRBV19	16	.	SRTLLLGGGRMAYEQY
TRBJ2-2	TRBV7-7	16	.	ASSLVPLSGANTGELF
TRBJ1-2	TRBV4-1	13	.	ASSQAPDREYGYT
TRBJ2-7	TRBV10-1	11	.	ASSEWTAREQY
TRBJ2-3	TRBV14	13	.	ASSQVRIGLGTQY
TRBJ2-7	TRBV11-2	13	.	ASSLTGGGPIEQY
TRBJ2-3	TRBV7-9	13	.	ASSAGTSVADTQY
TRBJ2-1	TRBV27	12	once	AIRTGGHYNEQF
TRBJ1-4	TRBV7-6	12	.	ASRPDRGFGKLF
TRBJ2-2	TRBV25-1	9	once	ASSMTGELF
TRBJ2-1	TRBV5-4	12	.	ASSLAGGHDEQF
TRBJ2-1	TRBV9	14	.	ASTGTGSSSYNEQF
TRBJ1-5	TRBV7-9	10	.	ASSFSTQPQH
TRBJ1-5	TRBV18	12	.	ASSGGTSNQPQH
TRBJ1-1	TRBV5-1	16	.	ASSFAGSHLAMNTEAF
TRBJ1-2	TRBV18	11	.	ASSSQGAYGYT
TRBJ2-3	TRBV18	13	.	ASSPGTGGRDTQY
TRBJ1-1	TRBV14	13	.	ASSPPRARFTEAF
TRBJ1-2	TRBV6-5	12	.	ASSRGQGLAGYT
TRBJ1-4	TRBV6-1	17	.	ASSGIRGTGNLLEEKLF
TRBJ1-2	TRBV4-1	11	.	ASSQDQMGGGT
TRBJ2-3	TRBV5-8	13	.	ASSLGLGLVDTQY